This TCR beta chain was identified in a study of T cells of healthy individuals. This clonotype was found a few times. TCRdb used MiXCR to reprocess the 5' RACE reads, holding one entry per CDR3 protein. Seen here are about 53,000 distinct CDR3 sequences, roughly 15% observed once, and the top ten hold about 16%. Germline V gene data show CDR1 as LNHDA and CDR2 as SQIVND (reference sequence). The CDR3 extends over 15 amino acids. Between the trimmed V and J ends, which lost 3 bases and 0 bases, there was a span of 11 bases. The clonotype originates from a human donor in good health. This chain links TRBV19 with TRBJ2-5; D remains ambiguous. The CDR3 region has the DNA TGTGCCAGTAGTATGTTGCTGGATCACCAAGAGACCCAGTACTTC. It is translated as CASSMLLDHQETQYF.